This TCR beta chain was recovered during a study of molecular identifiers for immune sequencing clone quantification. This clonotype was found a few times. What it binds is unknown. Germline lookup yields CDR1 PRHDT and CDR2 FYEKMQ (reference sequence). This CDR3 region has 11 residues. V dropped 2 bases and J dropped 3 bases, with 1 base sitting between them. The naive CD8 libraries originated from between roughly 19,000 and 1,000,000 sorted cells and drew on 10%, 30% or 50% RNA. Overall study findings and caveats: Identical barcode-sharing TCR molecules could lead to underestimated sizes for highly expanded clones.

Generation of bulk TCR libraries relied on previously described methods and listed TCR primers. One entry per CDR3 protein results from TCRdb running MiXCR on the PCR reads. The sample shows 460,000 or so distinct CDR3 sequences, about 20% of them seen only once. This clonotype originated in a human donor in good health. Some libraries in this study had Jurkat cell RNA spiked in. V usage is TRBV13 and J usage is TRBJ1-2; D gene ambiguous. Sequencing was done on a sample of naive CD8+ T cells from blood, with Jurkat cell RNA spiked in. Subset defined: FACS-sorted CD8+CD4-CCR7+CD45RA+ naive T cells. CDR3 DNA: TGTGCCAGCAGCTTATACTATGGCTACACCTTC. Protein: CASSLYYGYTF.